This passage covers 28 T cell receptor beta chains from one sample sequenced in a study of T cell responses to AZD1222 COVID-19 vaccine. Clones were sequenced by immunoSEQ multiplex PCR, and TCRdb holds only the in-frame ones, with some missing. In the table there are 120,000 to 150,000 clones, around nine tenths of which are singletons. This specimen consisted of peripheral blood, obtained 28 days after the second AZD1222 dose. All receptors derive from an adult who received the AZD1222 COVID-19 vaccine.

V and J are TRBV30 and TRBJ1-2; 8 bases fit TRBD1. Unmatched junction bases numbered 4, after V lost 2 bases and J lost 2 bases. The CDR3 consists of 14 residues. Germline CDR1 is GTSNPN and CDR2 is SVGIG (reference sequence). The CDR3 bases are TGTGCCTGGAGTCGTCAGGGGGCGAACTATGGCTACACCTTC. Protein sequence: CAWSRQGANYGYTF.

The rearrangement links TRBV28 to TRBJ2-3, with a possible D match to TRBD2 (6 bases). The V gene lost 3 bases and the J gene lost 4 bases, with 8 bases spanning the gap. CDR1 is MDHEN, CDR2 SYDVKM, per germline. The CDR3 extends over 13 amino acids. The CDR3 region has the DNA TGTGCCAGCAGTTTCGGGGGATCAGATACGCAGTATTTT. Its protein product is CASSFGGSDTQYF.

CDR3 sequence: CASTGQSSGNTIYF. The CDR3 DNA is TGTGCCAGCACCGGACAGAGCTCTGGAAACACCATATATTTT. The chain employs TRBV3-1 (or the pseudogene TRBV3-2) and TRBJ1-3; tentative D call: TRBD1 (6 bases). CDR1 LGHDT and CDR2 YNNKEL come from the germline V gene (reference sequence). Deletions cut 7 bases from V and 0 bases from J, with 10 bases between. The CDR3 covers 14 residues.

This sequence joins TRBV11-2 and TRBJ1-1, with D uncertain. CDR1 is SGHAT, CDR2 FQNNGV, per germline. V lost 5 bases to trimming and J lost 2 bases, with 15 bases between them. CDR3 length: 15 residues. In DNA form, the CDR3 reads TGTGCCAGCAGCCCATATGGCGGATTTAACACTGAAGCTTTCTTT. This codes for CASSPYGGFNTEAFF.

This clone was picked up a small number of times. The CDR3 sequence is CASRPSYTSTEAFF. The CDR3 DNA is TGTGCCAGCAGGCCTTCCTACACCTCCACTGAAGCTTTCTTT. The V gene is TRBV28, the J gene TRBJ1-1, with unresolved D. The length of the CDR3 is 14 residues. Trimming cost V 6 bases and J 4 bases, with 15 bases left between them. Germline CDR1 reads MDHEN; CDR2 reads SYDVKM.

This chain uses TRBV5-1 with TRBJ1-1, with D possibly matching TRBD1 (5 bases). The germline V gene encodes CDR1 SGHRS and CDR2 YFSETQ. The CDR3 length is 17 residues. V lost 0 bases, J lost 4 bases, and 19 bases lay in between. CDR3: CASSLAHTGGVGTEAFF. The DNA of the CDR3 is TGCGCCAGCAGCTTGGCGCACACAGGCGGGGTGGGCACTGAAGCTTTCTTT.

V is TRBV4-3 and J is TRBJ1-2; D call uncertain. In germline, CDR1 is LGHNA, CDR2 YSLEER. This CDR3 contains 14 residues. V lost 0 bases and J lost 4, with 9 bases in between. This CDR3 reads CASSQDSGGYGYTF. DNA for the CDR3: TGCGCCAGCAGCCAAGATTCTGGAGGCTATGGCTACACCTTC.

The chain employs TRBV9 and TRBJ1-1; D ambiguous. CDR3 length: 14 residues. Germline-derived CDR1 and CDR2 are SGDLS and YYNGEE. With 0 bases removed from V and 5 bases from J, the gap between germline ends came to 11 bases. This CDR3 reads CASSVGSSGTEAFF. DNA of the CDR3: TGTGCCAGCAGCGTAGGTTCTTCGGGGACTGAAGCTTTCTTT.

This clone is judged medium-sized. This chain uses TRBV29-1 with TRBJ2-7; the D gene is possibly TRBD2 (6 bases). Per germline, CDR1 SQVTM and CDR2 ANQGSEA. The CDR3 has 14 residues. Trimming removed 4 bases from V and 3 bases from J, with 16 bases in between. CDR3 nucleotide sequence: TGCAGCGTTGGAGTCGGAGGGATGAGCTACGAGCAGTACTTC. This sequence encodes CSVGVGGMSYEQYF.

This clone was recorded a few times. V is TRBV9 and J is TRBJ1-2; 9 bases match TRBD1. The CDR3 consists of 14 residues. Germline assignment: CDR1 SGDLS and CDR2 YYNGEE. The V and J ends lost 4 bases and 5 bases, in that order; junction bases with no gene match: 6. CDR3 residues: CASSRAGQGYGYTF. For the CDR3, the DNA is TGTGCCAGCAGCCGGGCCGGACAGGGGTATGGCTACACCTTC.

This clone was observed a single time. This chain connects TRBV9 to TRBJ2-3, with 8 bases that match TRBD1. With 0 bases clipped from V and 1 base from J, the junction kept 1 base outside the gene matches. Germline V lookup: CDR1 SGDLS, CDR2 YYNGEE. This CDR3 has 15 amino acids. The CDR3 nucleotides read TGTGCCAGCAGCGTAGTGGGACAGGGCACAGATACGCAGTATTTT. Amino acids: CASSVVGQGTDTQYF. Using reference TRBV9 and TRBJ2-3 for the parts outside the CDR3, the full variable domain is DSGVTQTPKHLITATGQRVTLRCSPRSGDLSVYWYQQSLDQGLQFLIQYYNGEERAKGNILERFSAQQFPDLHSELNLSSLELGDSALYFCASSVVGQGTDTQYFGPGTRLTVL.

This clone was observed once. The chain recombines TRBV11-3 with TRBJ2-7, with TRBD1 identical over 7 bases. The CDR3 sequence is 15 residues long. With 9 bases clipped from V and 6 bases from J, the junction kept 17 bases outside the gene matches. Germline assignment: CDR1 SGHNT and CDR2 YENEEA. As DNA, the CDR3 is TGTGCCAGAACCGAACCTCGGGACAGTTGCGGCGAGCAGTACTTC. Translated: CARTEPRDSCGEQYF.

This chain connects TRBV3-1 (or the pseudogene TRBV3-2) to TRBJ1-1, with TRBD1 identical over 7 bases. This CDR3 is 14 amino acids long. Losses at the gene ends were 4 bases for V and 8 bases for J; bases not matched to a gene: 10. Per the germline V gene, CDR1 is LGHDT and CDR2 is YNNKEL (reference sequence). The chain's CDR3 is CASSLGQADQEAFF. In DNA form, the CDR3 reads TGTGCCAGCAGCCTCGGACAGGCCGACCAAGAAGCTTTCTTT.

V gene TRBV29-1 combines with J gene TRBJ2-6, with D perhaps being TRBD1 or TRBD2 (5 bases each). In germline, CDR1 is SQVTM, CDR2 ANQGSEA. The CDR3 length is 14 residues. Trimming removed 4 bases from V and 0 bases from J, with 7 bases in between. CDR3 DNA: TGCAGCGTTGGGGACGGCTCTGGGGCCAACGTCCTGACTTTC. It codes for CSVGDGSGANVLTF.

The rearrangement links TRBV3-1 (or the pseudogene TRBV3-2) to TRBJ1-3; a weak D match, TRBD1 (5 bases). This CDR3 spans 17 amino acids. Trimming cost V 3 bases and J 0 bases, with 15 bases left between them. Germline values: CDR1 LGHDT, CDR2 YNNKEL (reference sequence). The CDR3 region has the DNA TGTGCCAGCAGCCATAGAGGACATCACCCCTCTGGAAACACCATATATTTT. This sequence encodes CASSHRGHHPSGNTIYF.

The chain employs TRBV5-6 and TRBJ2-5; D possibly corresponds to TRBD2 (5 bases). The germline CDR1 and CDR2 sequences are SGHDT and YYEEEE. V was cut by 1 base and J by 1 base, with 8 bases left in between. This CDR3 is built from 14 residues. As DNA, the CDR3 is TGTGCCAGCAGCTTGCGGGAACTCCAAGAGACCCAGTACTTC. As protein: CASSLRELQETQYF.

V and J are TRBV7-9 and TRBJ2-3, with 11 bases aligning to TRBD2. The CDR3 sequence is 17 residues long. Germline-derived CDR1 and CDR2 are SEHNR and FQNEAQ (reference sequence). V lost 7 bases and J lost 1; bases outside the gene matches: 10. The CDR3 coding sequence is TGTGCCAGCACCAATACTTTGGGACTAGCGGGCACAGATACGCAGTATTTT. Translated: CASTNTLGLAGTDTQYF.

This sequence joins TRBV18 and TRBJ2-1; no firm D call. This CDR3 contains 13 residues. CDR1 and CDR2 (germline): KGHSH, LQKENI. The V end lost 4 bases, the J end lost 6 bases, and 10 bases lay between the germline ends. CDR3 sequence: CASSRLSGNEQFF. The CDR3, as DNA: TGTGCCAGCTCACGGCTATCCGGCAATGAGCAGTTCTTC. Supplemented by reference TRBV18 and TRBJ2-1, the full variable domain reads NAGVMQNPRHLVRRRGQEARLRCSPMKGHSHVYWYRQLPEEGLKFMVYLQKENIIDESGMPKERFSAEFPKEGPSILRIQQVVRGDSAAYFCASSRLSGNEQFFGPGTRLTVL.

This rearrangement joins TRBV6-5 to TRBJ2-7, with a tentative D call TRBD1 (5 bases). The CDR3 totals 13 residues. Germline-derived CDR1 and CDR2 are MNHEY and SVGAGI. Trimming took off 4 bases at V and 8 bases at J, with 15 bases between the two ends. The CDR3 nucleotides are TGTGCCAGCAGTTTGGGGCGATTTAGGAAGCAGTACTTC. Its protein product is CASSLGRFRKQYF.

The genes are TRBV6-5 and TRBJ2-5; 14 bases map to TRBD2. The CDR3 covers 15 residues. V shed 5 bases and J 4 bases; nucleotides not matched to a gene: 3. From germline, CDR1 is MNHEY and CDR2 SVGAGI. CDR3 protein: CASSPGLAGVETQYF. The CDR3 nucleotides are TGTGCCAGCAGTCCGGGACTAGCGGGAGTAGAGACCCAGTACTTC.

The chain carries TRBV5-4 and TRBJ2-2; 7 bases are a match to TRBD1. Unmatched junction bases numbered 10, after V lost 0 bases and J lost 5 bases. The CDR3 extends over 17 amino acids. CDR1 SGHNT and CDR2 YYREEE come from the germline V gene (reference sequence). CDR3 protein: CASSLDVGTDPTGELFF. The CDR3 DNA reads TGTGCCAGCAGCTTGGATGTCGGGACAGATCCTACCGGGGAGCTGTTTTTT. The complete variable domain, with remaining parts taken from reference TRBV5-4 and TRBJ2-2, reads ETGVTQSPTHLIKTRGQQVTLRCSSQSGHNTVSWYQQALGQGPQFIFQYYREEENGRGNFPPRFSGLQFPNYSSELNVNALELDDSALYLCASSLDVGTDPTGELFFGEGSRLTVL.

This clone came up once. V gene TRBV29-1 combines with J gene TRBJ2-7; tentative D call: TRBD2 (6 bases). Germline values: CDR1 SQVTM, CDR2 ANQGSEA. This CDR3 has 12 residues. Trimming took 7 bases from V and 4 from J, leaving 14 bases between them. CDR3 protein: CSAGEARYEQYF. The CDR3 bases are TGCAGCGCTGGGGAGGCCCGATACGAGCAGTACTTC.

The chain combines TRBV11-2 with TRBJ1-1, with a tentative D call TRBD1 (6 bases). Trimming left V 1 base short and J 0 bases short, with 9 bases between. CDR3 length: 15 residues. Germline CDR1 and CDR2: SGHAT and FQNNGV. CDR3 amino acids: CASSLGQALNTEAFF. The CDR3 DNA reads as TGTGCCAGCAGCTTAGGACAGGCCTTGAACACTGAAGCTTTCTTT.

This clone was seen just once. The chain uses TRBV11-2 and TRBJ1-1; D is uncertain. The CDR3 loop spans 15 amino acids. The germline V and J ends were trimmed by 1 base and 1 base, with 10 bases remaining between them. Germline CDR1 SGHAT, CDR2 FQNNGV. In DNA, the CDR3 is TGTGCCAGCAGCTTAGTGGGCCACCCGAACACTGAAGCTTTCTTT. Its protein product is CASSLVGHPNTEAFF.

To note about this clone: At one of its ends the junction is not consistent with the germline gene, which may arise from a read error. The CDR3 nucleotides read TGTGCCAGCAGCTCCGGAGGGAGCAGAGATACGCAGTATTTT. This sequence encodes CASSSGGSRDTQYF. V gene TRBV7-2 combines with J gene TRBJ2-3, with D possibly being TRBD2 (6 bases). The CDR3 is 14 amino acids. Looked up from germline, CDR1 is SGHTA and CDR2 is FQGNSA. Complete variable domain (other parts from reference TRBV7-2 and TRBJ2-3): GAGVSQSPSNKVTEKGKDVELRCDPISGHTALYWYRQSLGQGLEFLIYFQGNSAPDKSGLPSDRFSAERTGGSVSTLTIQRTQQEDSAVYLCASSSGGSRDTQYFGPGTRLTVL.

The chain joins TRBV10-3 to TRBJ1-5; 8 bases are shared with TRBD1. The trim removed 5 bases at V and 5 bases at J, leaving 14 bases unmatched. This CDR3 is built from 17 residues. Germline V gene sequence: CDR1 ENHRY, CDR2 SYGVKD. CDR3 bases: TGTGCCATCAGTCAGACAATCGGACAGGGCGGCGATCAGCCCCAGCATTTT. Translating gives CAISQTIGQGGDQPQHF.

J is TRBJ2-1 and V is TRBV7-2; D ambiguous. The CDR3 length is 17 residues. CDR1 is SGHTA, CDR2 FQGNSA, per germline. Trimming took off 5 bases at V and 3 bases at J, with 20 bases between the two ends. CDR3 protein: CASSPRPGLGRYNEQFF. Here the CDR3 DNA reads TGTGCCAGCAGCCCCCGGCCCGGGTTAGGTCGCTACAATGAGCAGTTCTTC.

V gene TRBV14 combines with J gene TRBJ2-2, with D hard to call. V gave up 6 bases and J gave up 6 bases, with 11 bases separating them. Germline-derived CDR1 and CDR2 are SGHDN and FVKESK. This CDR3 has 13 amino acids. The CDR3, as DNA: TGTGCCAGCAGTCCCCCTAGACCCGGGGAGCTGTTTTTT. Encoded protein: CASSPPRPGELFF.